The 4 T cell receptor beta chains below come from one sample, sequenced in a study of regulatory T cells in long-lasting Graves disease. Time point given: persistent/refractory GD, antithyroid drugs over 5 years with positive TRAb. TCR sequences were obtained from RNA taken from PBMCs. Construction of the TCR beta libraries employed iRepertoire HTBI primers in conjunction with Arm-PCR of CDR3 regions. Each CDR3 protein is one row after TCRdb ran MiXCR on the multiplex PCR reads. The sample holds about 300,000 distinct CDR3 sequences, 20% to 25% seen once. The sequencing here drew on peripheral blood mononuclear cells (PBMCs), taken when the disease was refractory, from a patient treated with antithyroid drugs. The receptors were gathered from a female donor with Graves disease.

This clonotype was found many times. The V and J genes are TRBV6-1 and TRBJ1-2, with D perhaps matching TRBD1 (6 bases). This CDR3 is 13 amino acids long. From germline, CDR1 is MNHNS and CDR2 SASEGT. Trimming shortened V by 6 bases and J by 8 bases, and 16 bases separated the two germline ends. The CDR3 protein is CASSPGGAFGYTF. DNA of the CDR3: TGTGCCAGCAGCCCGGGGGGGGCGTTCGGCTACACCTTC.

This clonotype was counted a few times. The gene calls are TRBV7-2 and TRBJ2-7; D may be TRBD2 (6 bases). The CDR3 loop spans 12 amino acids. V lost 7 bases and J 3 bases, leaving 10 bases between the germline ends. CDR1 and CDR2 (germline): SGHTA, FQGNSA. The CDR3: CASTTSNYEQYF. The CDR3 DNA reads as TGTGCCAGCACAACTAGCAACTACGAGCAGTACTTC.

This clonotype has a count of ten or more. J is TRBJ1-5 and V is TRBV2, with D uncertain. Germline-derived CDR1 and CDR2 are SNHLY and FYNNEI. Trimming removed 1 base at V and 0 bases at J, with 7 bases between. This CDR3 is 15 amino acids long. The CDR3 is CASSEGANSNQPQHF. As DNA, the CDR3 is TGTGCCAGCAGTGAAGGAGCTAATAGCAATCAGCCCCAGCATTTT. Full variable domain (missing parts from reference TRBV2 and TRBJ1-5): EPEVTQTPSHQVTQMGQEVILRCVPISNHLYFYWYRQILGQKVEFLVSFYNNEISEKSEIFDDQFSVERPDGSNFTLKIRSTKLEDSAMYFCASSEGANSNQPQHFGDGTRLSIL.

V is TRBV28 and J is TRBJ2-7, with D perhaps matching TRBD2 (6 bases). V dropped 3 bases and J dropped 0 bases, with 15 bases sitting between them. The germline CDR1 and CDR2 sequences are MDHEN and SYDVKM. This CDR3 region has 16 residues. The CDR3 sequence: CASSFFGSGFSYEQYF. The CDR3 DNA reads TGTGCCAGCAGTTTCTTCGGGAGCGGGTTCTCCTACGAGCAGTACTTC.